This entry lists 32 T cell receptor beta chains sequenced from one sample in a study of T cell responses to AZD1222 COVID-19 vaccine. Sequencing was performed with immunoSEQ multiplex PCR; in TCRdb, only in-frame clones are kept and a portion is missing. The sample consists of under 200,000 clones, around 90% of them appearing once. The sample here was peripheral blood, taken 28 days after the second AZD1222 dose. The source is an adult who received the AZD1222 COVID-19 vaccine.

The rearrangement uses TRBV11-1 and TRBJ2-4; 8 bases agree with TRBD2. The CDR3 spans 16 residues. The germline CDR1 and CDR2 sequences are SGHAT and FQDESV (reference sequence). V dropped 7 bases and J dropped 1; count of bases not matched to a gene: 9. Written as DNA, the CDR3 is TGTGCCAGCACCTACCGGGGGGGGGCGGCCAAAAACATTCAGTACTTC. It translates to CASTYRGGAAKNIQYF.

The chain combines TRBV27 with TRBJ1-2; D unresolved. The germline V gene encodes CDR1 MNHEY and CDR2 SMNVEV (reference sequence). With 6 bases removed from V and 5 bases from J, the gap between germline ends came to 16 bases. The CDR3 consists of 14 residues. Written as DNA, the CDR3 is TGTGCCAGCAGAGGACGGGCAGGCCGATATGGCTACACCTTC. Protein product: CASRGRAGRYGYTF.

This clone was counted a single time. V and J are TRBV9 and TRBJ2-3; D perhaps matches TRBD2 (6 bases). Trimming stripped 4 bases from V and 3 bases from J, with 15 bases between. The CDR3 extends over 15 amino acids. Germline V lookup: CDR1 SGDLS, CDR2 YYNGEE. Here the CDR3 DNA reads TGTGCCAGCAGCCCCACCGGGACTTCGACAGATACGCAGTATTTT. This gives the protein CASSPTGTSTDTQYF.

This chain uses TRBV28 with TRBJ2-7, with TRBD1 matching 7 bases. The CDR3 is 15 residues long. The ends lost 5 bases at V and 2 bases at J; junction bases unmatched: 9. Germline V gene sequence: CDR1 MDHEN, CDR2 SYDVKM. The CDR3, as DNA: TGTGCCAGCAGTCGCCCGGGACAGCGCACCTACGAGCAGTACTTC. As protein: CASSRPGQRTYEQYF.

The V gene is TRBV6-5, the J gene TRBJ1-2, with D possibly TRBD1 on 6 matching bases. V dropped 2 bases and J dropped 8 bases, with 15 bases sitting between them. The CDR3 has 14 residues. From germline, CDR1 is MNHEY and CDR2 SVGAGI. The CDR3 coding sequence is TGTGCCAGCAGTTACGACAGGAACTATGCGGGCTACACCTTC. Its translation: CASSYDRNYAGYTF.

The chain employs TRBV6-5 and TRBJ2-7; D gene unclear. In germline, CDR1 is MNHEY, CDR2 SVGAGI. V was trimmed by 7 bases and J by 0 bases, leaving 16 bases between them. CDR3 size: 15 residues. The DNA of the CDR3 is TGTGCCAGCAACCCAATAACGTCACTCTCCTACGAGCAGTACTTC. It encodes CASNPITSLSYEQYF.

The CDR3 DNA follows: TGTGCCAGCAGCTTCTCCGGGACTGACTATGGCTACACCTTC. It is translated as CASSFSGTDYGYTF. The chain uses TRBV7-9 and TRBJ1-2, with D perhaps matching TRBD1 (5 bases). Germline CDR1 and CDR2: SEHNR and FQNEAQ (reference sequence). V was shortened by 3 bases and J by 3 bases, with 11 bases between the two germline ends. This CDR3 has 14 residues.

The chain recombines TRBV4-3 with TRBJ1-5, with TRBD1 as a possible D gene (6 bases). The germline gives CDR1 LGHNA, CDR2 YSLEER. Between the trimmed V and J ends, which lost 0 bases and 5 bases, there was a span of 14 bases. The CDR3 sequence is 16 residues long. The CDR3 spells CASSQDSGEYHQPQHF. The CDR3 bases are TGCGCCAGCAGCCAAGATTCAGGGGAATATCATCAGCCCCAGCATTTT.

V and J are TRBV14 and TRBJ2-1, with TRBD2 matching over 11 bases. Trimming at V came to 10 bases and at J to 6 bases, leaving 11 bases not matched to a gene. Per the germline V gene, CDR1 is SGHDN and CDR2 is FVKESK. The CDR3 runs to 15 residues. CDR3 in amino acids: CATQLAGGPRNEQFF. CDR3 nucleotide sequence: TGTGCCACCCAATTAGCGGGAGGGCCTCGCAATGAGCAGTTCTTC.

This clone appeared once. The CDR3: CATSAGASIRNQPQHF. The CDR3 region has the DNA TGTGCCACCAGCGCGGGCGCGTCAATTAGGAATCAGCCCCAGCATTTT. The chain has TRBV15 and TRBJ1-5; D is unclear. The length of the CDR3 is 16 residues. Trimming stripped 5 bases from V and 4 bases from J, with 18 bases between. Per germline, CDR1 LNHNV and CDR2 YYDKDF (reference sequence).

The chain combines TRBV28 with TRBJ1-2, with TRBD1 identical over 9 bases. V was pared by 2 bases and J by 6 bases, with 7 bases of the junction left unmatched. CDR1 and CDR2 (germline): MDHEN, SYDVKM. This CDR3 is built from 15 residues. CDR3 in DNA: TGTGCCAGCAGTTTAGAGGCGGGACAGGGAGATGGCTACACCTTC. Translation: CASSLEAGQGDGYTF.

The rearrangement links TRBV7-8 to TRBJ1-2; 7 bases are a match to TRBD1. CDR1 and CDR2 from the germline V gene are SGHVS and FQNEAQ. Trimming cost V 5 bases and J 4 bases; bases outside gene matches: 10. CDR3 length: 15 residues. CDR3 sequence reads: CASSGQGDPRYGYTF. The CDR3 nucleotides read TGTGCCAGCAGCGGCCAGGGGGACCCCCGCTATGGCTACACCTTC.

V and J are TRBV11-3 and TRBJ2-2; 7 bases are a match to TRBD2. CDR1 is SGHNT and CDR2 is YENEEA in the germline V gene. V gave up 6 bases and J gave up 6 bases; unmatched junction bases: 1. The CDR3 covers 12 residues. The CDR3 bases are TGTGCCAGCAGTCGGGGGGCCGGGGAGCTGTTTTTT. It encodes CASSRGAGELFF.

The chain carries TRBV6-5 and TRBJ2-7, with TRBD2 matching over 12 bases. The CDR3 extends over 13 amino acids. The J segment lost 5 bases and the V segment lost 8 bases, leaving 4 bases of the junction unmatched. The germline CDR1 and CDR2 sequences are MNHEY and SVGAGI. In nucleotides, the CDR3 is TGTGCCAGCCGGACTAGCGGGATCAACGAGCAGTACTTC. Amino acid sequence: CASRTSGINEQYF.

The chain joins TRBV5-1 to TRBJ2-2; a possible D gene is TRBD1 (5 bases). The CDR3 runs to 15 residues. In germline, CDR1 is SGHRS, CDR2 YFSETQ. Deletions cut 1 base from V and 1 base from J, with 8 bases between. The CDR3 DNA sequence: TGCGCCAGCAGCTTGCGGCAGGGGAACACCGGGGAGCTGTTTTTT. Protein: CASSLRQGNTGELFF.

The J gene is TRBJ2-7, the V gene TRBV5-4; 8 bases match TRBD1. The V segment lost 2 bases and the J segment 3 bases; nucleotides outside the gene matches: 7. This CDR3 region has 15 residues. CDR1 is SGHNT, CDR2 YYREEE, per germline (reference sequence). In nucleotides, the CDR3 is TGTGCCAGCAGCTTATGGACAGGGATCAACTACGAGCAGTACTTC. This codes for CASSLWTGINYEQYF.

The chain couples TRBV25-1 to TRBJ2-3, with 10 bases that match TRBD2. The CDR3 is made up of 15 amino acids. Germline CDR1 and CDR2: MGHDK and SYGVNS. V shed 6 bases, J shed 8 bases, and the junction held 11 bases outside the gene matches. CDR3 amino acids: CASSLLAGDQATQYF. Here the CDR3 DNA reads TGTGCCAGCAGCCTGCTAGCGGGAGATCAAGCTACGCAGTATTTT.

J is TRBJ2-5 and V is TRBV10-3; maybe TRBD2 (5 bases). The CDR3 loop spans 12 amino acids. Germline V lookup: CDR1 ENHRY, CDR2 SYGVKD. With 10 bases removed from V and 2 bases from J, the gap between germline ends came to 11 bases. The CDR3 coding sequence is TGTGCCACCCGGGATTTTCAAGAGACCCAGTACTTC. Its protein product is CATRDFQETQYF.

This clone has only one observation. The chain uses TRBV14 and TRBJ1-6; a weak D match, TRBD1 (6 bases). V was trimmed by 4 bases and J by 7 bases, leaving 20 bases between them. From germline, CDR1 is SGHDN and CDR2 FVKESK. This CDR3 is built from 17 residues. This chain's CDR3 is CASSPTPLLTGNSPLHF. CDR3 bases: TGTGCCAGCAGCCCCACGCCGTTATTGACAGGAAATTCACCCCTCCACTTT.

The chain is built from TRBV7-2 and TRBJ2-7; TRBD2 matches 11 bases. Unmatched junction bases numbered 10, after V lost 5 bases and J lost 7 bases. The germline gives CDR1 SGHTA, CDR2 FQGNSA. The CDR3 runs to 15 residues. CDR3 DNA sequence: TGTGCCAGCAGCAGACAGGTAGCGGGAGGGGGGGAGCAGTACTTC. Translating gives CASSRQVAGGGEQYF.

This chain uses TRBV19 with TRBJ2-7; D may match TRBD1 or TRBD2 (5 bases each). The CDR3 sequence is 15 residues long. In germline, CDR1 is LNHDA, CDR2 SQIVND (reference sequence). The V gene lost 10 bases and the J gene lost 1 base, with 20 bases spanning the gap. The CDR3 DNA follows: TGTGCCACCAGATCAGGGAGAGACATGTCCTACGAGCAGTACTTC. Its protein product is CATRSGRDMSYEQYF. Full variable domain (remainder filled in from reference TRBV19 and TRBJ2-7): DGGITQSPKYLFRKEGQNVTLSCEQNLNHDAMYWYRQDPGQGLRLIYYSQIVNDFQKGDIAEGYSVSREKKESFPLTVTSAQKNPTAFYLCATRSGRDMSYEQYFGPGTRLTVT.

The chain combines TRBV3-1 (or the pseudogene TRBV3-2) with TRBJ2-2; D is uncertain. Germline CDR1 is LGHDT and CDR2 is YNNKEL (reference sequence). Trimming left V 1 base short and J 7 bases short, with 10 bases between. This CDR3 has 14 residues. Here the CDR3 reads CASSQGKGIGELFF. The CDR3 nucleotides read TGTGCCAGCAGCCAAGGGAAGGGAATCGGGGAGCTGTTTTTT.

V usage is TRBV6-4 and J usage is TRBJ2-2, with D unclear. CDR3 size: 14 residues. CDR1 is MRHNA, CDR2 SNTAGT, per germline. V lost 9 bases, J lost 1 base, and 12 bases lay in between. CDR3 protein: CASGAGQNTGELFF. The CDR3 coding sequence is TGTGCCAGTGGCGCCGGGCAGAACACCGGGGAGCTGTTTTTT.

Note on this clone: The identical CDR3 is also encoded by other nucleotide sequences in the sample. V gene TRBV7-2 combines with J gene TRBJ2-1; D is perhaps TRBD2 (5 bases). This CDR3 is 16 amino acids long. V lost 5 bases to trimming and J lost 1 base, with 15 bases between them. CDR1 is SGHTA, CDR2 FQGNSA, per germline. The CDR3 DNA is TGTGCCAGCAGCCCCCCCGGAGGCTCGTCCTACAATGAGCAGTTCTTC. This translates into CASSPPGGSSYNEQFF.

The V call is TRBV5-1, the J call TRBJ1-2; no clear D gene. The germline V and J ends were trimmed by 5 bases and 3 bases, with 14 bases remaining between them. This CDR3 spans 14 amino acids. Germline V gene sequence: CDR1 SGHRS, CDR2 YFSETQ. The CDR3: CASRAAPRDYGYTF. CDR3 coding DNA: TGCGCCAGCAGGGCTGCCCCGAGGGACTATGGCTACACCTTC. The whole variable domain, filled in from reference TRBV5-1 and TRBJ1-2, reads KAGVTQTPRYLIKTRGQQVTLSCSPISGHRSVSWYQQTPGQGLQFLFEYFSETQRNKGNFPGRFSGRQFSNSRSEMNVSTLELGDSALYLCASRAAPRDYGYTFGSGTRLTVV.

V is TRBV3-1 (or the pseudogene TRBV3-2) and J is TRBJ2-1, with 11 positions matching TRBD2. J gave up 5 bases and V 4 bases, and 4 bases lay outside the gene matches. Germline V gene sequence: CDR1 LGHDT, CDR2 YNNKEL (reference sequence). This CDR3 region has 15 residues. The CDR3 sequence is CASSRLAGWNNEQFF. For the CDR3, the DNA is TGTGCCAGCAGCCGACTAGCGGGATGGAACAATGAGCAGTTCTTC.

The rearrangement uses TRBV9 and TRBJ1-3; 9 bases agree with TRBD1. Germline CDR1 and CDR2: SGDLS and YYNGEE. After removal of 0 bases from V and 2 bases from J, the junction contained 15 bases not matched to a gene. The CDR3 totals 20 residues. The CDR3 DNA is TGTGCCAGCAGCGTAGCTTTCCACCAGGGACAGGGCTTAACTGGAAACACCATATATTTT. It specifies CASSVAFHQGQGLTGNTIYF.

This clone occurred once. The gene calls are TRBV2 and TRBJ2-7, with TRBD2 identical over 11 bases. The CDR3 covers 16 residues. Germline trimming cut 6 bases from V and 6 bases from J; bases unmatched to any gene: 13. The germline V gene has CDR1 SNHLY and CDR2 FYNNEI. DNA of the CDR3: TGTGCCAGCAGCCGTATGGAGGTAGCGGGAGGGGGCGAGCAGTACTTC. It is translated as CASSRMEVAGGGEQYF.

The rearrangement uses TRBV18 and TRBJ2-7; 10 nucleotides agree with TRBD1. The germline V gene has CDR1 KGHSH and CDR2 LQKENI. This CDR3 has 17 amino acids. Trimming removed 2 bases from V and 1 base from J; junction bases left unmatched: 8. CDR3 DNA: TGTGCCAGCTCACCAATGGGGCCGGGACAGGGGTCCTACGAGCAGTACTTC. Translating it yields CASSPMGPGQGSYEQYF.

This clone was detected a few times. The genes are TRBV5-1 and TRBJ2-2; D possibly corresponds to TRBD2 (6 bases). Germline V gene sequence: CDR1 SGHRS, CDR2 YFSETQ. V was pared by 4 bases and J by 1 base, with 8 bases between. The CDR3 runs 14 residues. The CDR3: CASSPGGNTGELFF. CDR3 in DNA: TGCGCCAGCAGCCCCGGGGGGAACACCGGGGAGCTGTTTTTT.

The rearrangement joins TRBV3-1 (or the pseudogene TRBV3-2) to TRBJ2-7; possible D gene TRBD1, 5 bases. With 0 bases removed from V and 2 bases from J, the gap between germline ends came to 11 bases. CDR1 is LGHDT, CDR2 YNNKEL, per germline (reference sequence). The CDR3 is 15 residues long. DNA for the CDR3: TGTGCCAGCAGCCAAGATTTGACAGCACCCTACGAGCAGTACTTC. Protein product: CASSQDLTAPYEQYF.

This clone has just one count. This chain links TRBV6-5 with TRBJ2-2; D is unresolved. Germline V CDR1 and CDR2: MNHEY, SVGAGI. The CDR3 spans 14 residues. Trimming removed 11 bases at V and 0 bases at J, with 13 bases between. In DNA form, the CDR3 reads TGTGCCTTTGCGCCGTTCGCGAACACCGGGGAGCTGTTTTTT. Its translation is CAFAPFANTGELFF.